In this sample, the clone carrying this TCR beta chain turned up once. Its specificity is unknown. Healthy controls were blood donor buffy coats. Germline CDR1 and CDR2: SGHTA and FQGNSA. The CDR3 loop spans 15 amino acids. V shed 4 bases and J shed 4 bases, with 13 bases lying between them. This sample is drawn from a study of STAT5B mutations in CD4+ large granular lymphocyte leukemia. The study, taken as a whole, reports: Higher CD4+ than CD8+ T-LGLL clonality might reflect small sample size. Top patient clones used TRBV06 genes more often: 8/27 versus 2/35 in controls.

How the authors handled the data: Lowest detectable productive clonotype frequency was 2.59 x 10-5. Sequencing used immunoSEQ multiplex PCR; TCRdb keeps in-frame clones, though not all of them. V and J calls and clone size are as listed in that table; D and trimming were resolved from the DNA. This sample has tens of thousands of clones; roughly 70% occur once, and the top ten carry roughly 2%. The chain combines TRBV7-2 with TRBJ2-2, with a possible D match to TRBD1 (6 bases). The sequencing sample was made of CD4+ T cells from blood buffy coats. The sequence came from a human donor in good health. CDR3: CASSYSGTPTGELFF. The DNA for the CDR3 is TGTGCCAGCAGCTACTCCGGGACACCCACCGGGGAGCTGTTTTTT.